This TCR beta chain was observed in a study of regulatory T cells in long-lasting Graves disease. Losses at the gene ends were 4 bases for V and 0 bases for J; bases not matched to a gene: 9. From germline, CDR1 is SNHLY and CDR2 FYNNEI. The CDR3 is 17 amino acids. Sequencing libraries for TCR beta were prepared with iRepertoire HTBI primers and Arm-PCR of CDR3 regions. TCRdb re-derived calls from the multiplex PCR reads in MiXCR, one entry per CDR3 protein. Of 620,000 or so distinct CDR3 sequences in the sample, 16% are singletons; the top ten hold approximately 18%. The time point denotes: newly diagnosed GD, antithyroid drugs for less than 3 months. Extracted RNA from PBMCs served as the source of the TCR library. This clonotype was counted many times. These data also featured in a second study, about T cells in Graves' hyperthyroidism and ophthalmopathy.

The receptor was isolated from a young woman with Graves disease. The chain employs TRBV2 and TRBJ2-3; 8 bases are shared with TRBD1. The input for sequencing was peripheral blood mononuclear cells (PBMCs), taken at new diagnosis, from a patient treated with antithyroid drugs. CDR3 DNA sequence: TGTGCCAGCAGTGGCCCCCCCAGGGGGCCTAGCACAGATACGCAGTATTTT. It codes for CASSGPPRGPSTDTQYF.